The present T cell receptor beta chain was sequenced within a study of identical twins. General study results and limits: The degree of excess twin sharing was weaker in beta out-of-frame sequences. The study reached conclusions through statistical analysis that was cross-sectional, not following the same donors. In cord blood, abundant beta clonotypes had fewer insertions; memory showed no trend.

This clonotype was seen ten or more times. Antigen: not known. The CDR3 extends over 16 amino acids. Germline values: CDR1 LGHNA, CDR2 YSLEER. The V end lost 0 bases, the J end lost 3 bases, and 12 bases lay between the germline ends. A universal primer site was added by template switching, and unique molecular identifiers were carried by the cDNA. From the 5' RACE reads, TCRdb called clonotypes with MiXCR, one entry per CDR3 protein. The sample consists of about 660,000 distinct CDR3 sequences, over 8.5% of them appearing once. The same specimen was also included in a second study, on yellow fever vaccine responses in identical twins.

Specimen: PBMCs. This rearrangement joins TRBV4-3 to TRBJ2-1; the D gene could be TRBD1 or TRBD2 (6 bases each). This TCR was recovered from a woman aged 18-29 years in good health. CDR3 coding DNA: TGCGCCAGCAGCCAAGATCCCGGGGGCGACTACAATGAGCAGTTCTTC. Translation gives CASSQDPGGDYNEQFF.